The T cell receptor (beta chain) under discussion was sequenced for a study of blood T cell repertoires in COVID-19. Profiling relied on immunoSEQ multiplex PCR, and the TCRdb table lists in-frame clones only, not all of them. The sample lists fewer than 150,000 clones, 75% to 90% occurring once. The CDR3 has 18 residues. V trimming: 0 bases; J trimming: 6 bases; junction bases outside the gene matches: 8. CDR1 is ENHRY, CDR2 SYGVKD, per germline. The clonotype comes from a woman aged 60-70 years with COVID-19, enrolled during active disease. The chain employs TRBV10-3 and TRBJ2-3; 14 nucleotides line up with TRBD2. Sequencing was carried out using peripheral blood. CDR3 coding DNA: TGTGCCATCAGTGAGTCTTGGACTAGCGGGGGGCCGAGGGATACGCAGTATTTT. It specifies CAISESWTSGGPRDTQYF.